These 27 T cell receptor beta chains were all obtained from the same sample, sequenced in a study of vaccination effects on CD4 cells after COVID-19. TCRdb's copy holds only in-frame clones and misses some; the assay was immunoSEQ multiplex PCR. This sample carries approximately 30,000 clones, around 73% of them seen once, and the ten largest clones take around 26%. The antigens these receptors bind are not known. Within the ViraFEST assay, antigen-specific CD4+ T cells underwent expansion with viral peptide pools prior to sequencing. Following a roughly 9-day culture, CD4+ T cells were purified. Nucleocapsid antibody tests were negative, and the vaccine recipients had no prior SARS-CoV-2 infection. The material was CD4+ T cells from PBMCs cultured with HCoV-OC43 spike peptides, obtained before COVID-19 vaccination. Subset specified: HCoV-OC43 spike overlapping peptide pool stimulation. The receptors originated from a human donor who received a COVID-19 vaccine.

The V call is TRBV14, the J call TRBJ1-2; D is undetermined. Trimming left V 1 base short and J 6 bases short, with 6 bases between. Per the germline V gene, CDR1 is SGHDN and CDR2 is FVKESK. CDR3 length: 12 amino acids. Here the CDR3 DNA reads TGTGCCAGCAGCCAAGCCCGGGATGGCTACACCTTC. It is translated as CASSQARDGYTF.

This rearrangement joins TRBV18 to TRBJ1-1; 8 bases match TRBD1. The CDR3 spans 16 residues. V lost 3 bases to trimming and J lost 2 bases; unmatched junction nucleotides: 8. Germline V gives CDR1 KGHSH, CDR2 LQKENI. CDR3 protein: CASSPSWDRTNTEAFF. The CDR3 DNA sequence: TGTGCCAGCTCACCCAGCTGGGACAGGACAAACACTGAAGCTTTCTTT. Based on the CDR3 plus reference TRBV18 and TRBJ1-1, the full variable domain is NAGVMQNPRHLVRRRGQEARLRCSPMKGHSHVYWYRQLPEEGLKFMVYLQKENIIDESGMPKERFSAEFPKEGPSILRIQQVVRGDSAAYFCASSPSWDRTNTEAFFGQGTRLTVV.

The V gene is TRBV10-3, the J gene TRBJ1-1; unclear D gene. V was trimmed by 8 bases and J by 8 bases, leaving 12 bases between them. CDR3 size: 11 residues. CDR1 and CDR2 (germline): ENHRY, SYGVKD. CDR3 coding DNA: TGTGCCATCGGGAGGGCGGAGGAAGCTTTCTTT. It encodes CAIGRAEEAFF.

The genes are TRBV10-3 and TRBJ1-1; maybe TRBD1 (6 bases). The V and J ends lost 3 bases and 9 bases respectively, with 17 bases between them. This CDR3 has 14 residues. Germline V gene data show CDR1 as ENHRY and CDR2 as SYGVKD. Here the CDR3 reads CAISDLTGIVKAFF. The CDR3 region has the DNA TGTGCCATCAGTGACCTAACAGGGATTGTCAAAGCTTTCTTT.

This clone was detected a few times. This sequence joins TRBV5-1 and TRBJ1-6; D gene unclear. This CDR3 region has 12 residues. Germline V gene data show CDR1 as SGHRS and CDR2 as YFSETQ. V shed 5 bases and J shed 10 bases, with 10 bases lying between them. DNA for the CDR3: TGCGCCAGCAGGCAAGGGAACTCACCCCTCCACTTT. This translates into CASRQGNSPLHF. Complete variable domain (other parts from reference TRBV5-1 and TRBJ1-6): KAGVTQTPRYLIKTRGQQVTLSCSPISGHRSVSWYQQTPGQGLQFLFEYFSETQRNKGNFPGRFSGRQFSNSRSEMNVSTLELGDSALYLCASRQGNSPLHFGNGTRLTVT.

The V and J genes are TRBV19 and TRBJ1-2; D possibly corresponds to TRBD1 (5 bases). The germline gives CDR1 LNHDA, CDR2 SQIVND (reference sequence). V dropped 4 bases and J dropped 4 bases, with 19 bases sitting between them. This CDR3 has 16 residues. CDR3 DNA sequence: TGTGCCAGTAGTACGGGCTTCGGGATCAGGGTCTATGGCTACACCTTC. Amino acid sequence: CASSTGFGIRVYGYTF.

The rearrangement joins TRBV19 to TRBJ1-2; 7 bases fit TRBD1. V dropped 4 bases and J dropped 0; count of bases not matched to a gene: 8. The CDR3 is 16 residues long. From germline, CDR1 is LNHDA and CDR2 SQIVND (reference sequence). In DNA form, the CDR3 reads TGTGCCAGTAGTAATACAGGGGCGCTAGCTAACTATGGCTACACCTTC. This encodes CASSNTGALANYGYTF.

This chain joins TRBV4-3 and TRBJ2-7; 8 nucleotides line up with TRBD2. With V trimmed by 0 bases and J by 7 bases, 5 bases remained unmatched. Germline lookup yields CDR1 LGHNA and CDR2 YSLEER. This CDR3 comprises 14 residues. The CDR3 DNA follows: TGCGCCAGCAGCCAAGATCTAGGCGGGAGGGAGCAGTACTTC. Encoded protein: CASSQDLGGREQYF.

This clone has a single count. CDR3 DNA: TGTGCCAGCAGTGAAGTAGATCAGCCCCAGCATTTT. As protein: CASSEVDQPQHF. The chain carries TRBV6-1 and TRBJ1-5; D not resolved. Trimming stripped 1 base from V and 5 bases from J, with 3 bases between. Looked up from germline, CDR1 is MNHNS and CDR2 is SASEGT. The CDR3 runs 12 residues.

This chain uses TRBV5-5 with TRBJ1-2; maybe TRBD1 (5 bases). The CDR3 sequence is 13 residues long. Trimming shortened V by 7 bases and J by 5 bases, and 15 bases separated the two germline ends. Germline lookup yields CDR1 SGHKS and CDR2 YYEKEE (reference sequence). The CDR3 region has the DNA TGTGCCAGCGGTTTACAGGAGGGTTATGGCTACACCTTC. Translation gives CASGLQEGYGYTF.

Only a few counts were recorded for this clone. The chain is built from TRBV7-9 and TRBJ1-1; D ambiguous. V shed 1 base and J shed 0 bases, with 9 bases lying between them. Germline V gene sequence: CDR1 SEHNR, CDR2 FQNEAQ (reference sequence). There are 15 residues in the CDR3. The CDR3 is CASSLGETMNTEAFF. The CDR3 DNA reads as TGTGCCAGCAGCTTAGGAGAGACTATGAACACTGAAGCTTTCTTT.

The chain employs TRBV10-3 and TRBJ2-7; 7 nucleotides match TRBD1. CDR1 and CDR2 from the germline V gene are ENHRY and SYGVKD. This CDR3 is built from 14 residues. The V and J ends lost 10 bases and 6 bases, in that order; junction bases with no gene match: 15. The CDR3 region has the DNA TGTGCCAGCGTCCAGGGGGTCGGGGCTAGCGAGCAGTACTTC. Translation: CASVQGVGASEQYF.

This clone was found a few times. This rearrangement joins TRBV10-3 to TRBJ1-2; D unclear. V was pared by 0 bases and J by 4 bases, with 12 bases between. The CDR3 spans 15 residues. Per the germline V gene, CDR1 is ENHRY and CDR2 is SYGVKD. The CDR3 region is CAISESPGYGYGYTF. CDR3 bases: TGTGCCATCAGTGAGTCACCGGGATATGGCTATGGCTACACCTTC.

V usage is TRBV2 and J usage is TRBJ1-5, with D perhaps TRBD1 (6 bases). This CDR3 region has 14 residues. The ends were cut back, 3 bases at V and 2 bases at J, with 8 bases in the middle. CDR1 and CDR2 from the germline V gene are SNHLY and FYNNEI. The CDR3 spells CASSEAGGNQPQHF. In nucleotides, the CDR3 is TGTGCCAGCAGTGAGGCAGGGGGCAATCAGCCCCAGCATTTT.

The chain links TRBV6-5 to TRBJ1-5; D may be TRBD1 (5 bases). This CDR3 has 13 amino acids. V gave up 3 bases and J gave up 7 bases, with 10 bases separating them. CDR1 MNHEY and CDR2 SVGAGI come from the germline V gene. This CDR3 is CASSYMKGQPQHF. For the CDR3, the DNA is TGTGCCAGCAGTTATATGAAGGGGCAGCCCCAGCATTTT.

The CDR3: CAISDDWGSGGYTF. DNA for the CDR3: TGTGCCATCAGTGATGACTGGGGCAGTGGCGGCTACACCTTC. This chain joins TRBV10-3 and TRBJ1-2; D may be TRBD1 (5 bases). The CDR3 extends over 14 amino acids. The V and J ends lost 3 bases and 8 bases respectively, with 16 bases between them. CDR1 ENHRY and CDR2 SYGVKD come from the germline V gene.

The V and J genes are TRBV6-5 and TRBJ2-3; D assignment may be TRBD1 or TRBD2 (6 bases each). Looked up from germline, CDR1 is MNHEY and CDR2 is SVGAGI. The CDR3 is 14 amino acids. V lost 11 bases, J lost 1 base, and 16 bases lay in between. The CDR3 DNA reads TGTGCCGCCAAGGGGGGTGCCCGCACAGATACGCAGTATTTT. Its protein product is CAAKGGARTDTQYF.

The chain recombines TRBV27 with TRBJ1-1, with TRBD1 matching 7 bases. The V segment lost 6 bases and the J segment 3 bases; nucleotides outside the gene matches: 10. In germline, CDR1 is MNHEY, CDR2 SMNVEV (reference sequence). The length of the CDR3 is 15 residues. DNA of the CDR3: TGTGCCAGCAGGCCCAAGAAGGGGGCGGACACTGAAGCTTTCTTT. Its protein product is CASRPKKGADTEAFF.

The rearrangement links TRBV7-9 to TRBJ1-2; D not resolved. The CDR3 runs 14 residues. The germline V and J ends were trimmed by 8 bases and 0 bases, with 13 bases remaining between them. From germline, CDR1 is SEHNR and CDR2 FQNEAQ (reference sequence). The CDR3 is CASPREGANYGYTF. The CDR3 nucleotides are TGTGCCAGCCCCCGGGAGGGAGCTAACTATGGCTACACCTTC.

The V and J genes are TRBV2 and TRBJ2-7, with 7 bases aligning to TRBD2. The junction had 10 bases not matched to a gene; V was cut back by 2 bases and J by 6 bases. This CDR3 has 15 amino acids. Germline CDR1 is SNHLY and CDR2 is FYNNEI. The CDR3 reads CASSETAGAPLEQYF. DNA for the CDR3: TGTGCCAGCAGTGAAACGGCGGGAGCTCCCCTCGAGCAGTACTTC.

This chain uses TRBV5-1 with TRBJ1-1, with 7 positions matching TRBD1. CDR1 and CDR2 (germline): SGHRS, YFSETQ. The V segment lost 0 bases and the J segment 5 bases; nucleotides outside the gene matches: 7. The CDR3 totals 15 residues. The CDR3 bases are TGCGCCAGCAGCTTGGGGACAGGAAGAGGGACTGAAGCTTTCTTT. Amino acid sequence: CASSLGTGRGTEAFF.

The rearrangement joins TRBV19 to TRBJ2-1; 9 bases fit TRBD2. Per germline, CDR1 LNHDA and CDR2 SQIVND (reference sequence). The CDR3 totals 16 residues. V shed 1 base and J 8 bases; nucleotides not matched to a gene: 9. In DNA, the CDR3 is TGTGCCAGTAGTATAGTGGCTAGCGGGGCCAGGGATGAGCAGTTCTTC. Amino acids: CASSIVASGARDEQFF.

This clone was seen a few times. The rearrangement links TRBV7-9 to TRBJ2-3; the D gene is possibly TRBD2 (6 bases). V lost 4 bases to trimming and J lost 0 bases, with 17 bases between them. The germline gives CDR1 SEHNR, CDR2 FQNEAQ (reference sequence). The CDR3 spans 17 residues. This CDR3 is CASSSGRRGSSTDTQYF. CDR3 sequence (DNA): TGTGCCAGCAGCTCGGGACGGCGGGGATCTAGCACAGATACGCAGTATTTT.

The V gene is TRBV5-4, the J gene TRBJ1-2; D perhaps matches TRBD1 (6 bases). The germline V and J ends were trimmed by 4 bases and 4 bases, with 17 bases remaining between them. CDR3 length: 15 amino acids. In germline, CDR1 is SGHNT, CDR2 YYREEE (reference sequence). The CDR3 bases are TGTGCCAGCAGCACCTGGGACCAGGGGATCTATGGCTACACCTTC. It specifies CASSTWDQGIYGYTF.

The J gene is TRBJ1-5, the V gene TRBV5-1; 8 bases map to TRBD1. Per germline, CDR1 SGHRS and CDR2 YFSETQ. This CDR3 region has 14 residues. With 2 bases clipped from V and 4 bases from J, the junction kept 2 bases outside the gene matches. For the CDR3, the DNA is TGCGCCAGCAGCTTTGGGACAGGTAATCAGCCCCAGCATTTT. This sequence encodes CASSFGTGNQPQHF. The complete variable domain, with remaining parts taken from reference TRBV5-1 and TRBJ1-5, reads KAGVTQTPRYLIKTRGQQVTLSCSPISGHRSVSWYQQTPGQGLQFLFEYFSETQRNKGNFPGRFSGRQFSNSRSEMNVSTLELGDSALYLCASSFGTGNQPQHFGDGTRLSIL.

The J gene is TRBJ1-5, the V gene TRBV27; weak D call: TRBD1 (6 bases). The V gene's germline CDR1 is MNHEY and CDR2 SMNVEV (reference sequence). The CDR3 is made up of 15 amino acids. Deletions cut 4 bases from V and 0 bases from J, with 10 bases between. CDR3 sequence: CASSSPGDSNQPQHF. In DNA form, the CDR3 reads TGTGCCAGCAGTTCGCCAGGGGATAGCAATCAGCCCCAGCATTTT.

The chain is built from TRBV24-1 and TRBJ1-5; a possible D gene is TRBD1 (6 bases). Between the trimmed V and J ends, which lost 4 bases and 0 bases, there was a span of 27 bases. This CDR3 has 21 residues. Germline CDR1 KGHDR, CDR2 SFDVKD. For the CDR3, the DNA is TGTGCCACCAGTGACTCTCCCGGGACATCCTCCCCCCGTTATAGCAATCAGCCCCAGCATTTT. Translation: CATSDSPGTSSPRYSNQPQHF.